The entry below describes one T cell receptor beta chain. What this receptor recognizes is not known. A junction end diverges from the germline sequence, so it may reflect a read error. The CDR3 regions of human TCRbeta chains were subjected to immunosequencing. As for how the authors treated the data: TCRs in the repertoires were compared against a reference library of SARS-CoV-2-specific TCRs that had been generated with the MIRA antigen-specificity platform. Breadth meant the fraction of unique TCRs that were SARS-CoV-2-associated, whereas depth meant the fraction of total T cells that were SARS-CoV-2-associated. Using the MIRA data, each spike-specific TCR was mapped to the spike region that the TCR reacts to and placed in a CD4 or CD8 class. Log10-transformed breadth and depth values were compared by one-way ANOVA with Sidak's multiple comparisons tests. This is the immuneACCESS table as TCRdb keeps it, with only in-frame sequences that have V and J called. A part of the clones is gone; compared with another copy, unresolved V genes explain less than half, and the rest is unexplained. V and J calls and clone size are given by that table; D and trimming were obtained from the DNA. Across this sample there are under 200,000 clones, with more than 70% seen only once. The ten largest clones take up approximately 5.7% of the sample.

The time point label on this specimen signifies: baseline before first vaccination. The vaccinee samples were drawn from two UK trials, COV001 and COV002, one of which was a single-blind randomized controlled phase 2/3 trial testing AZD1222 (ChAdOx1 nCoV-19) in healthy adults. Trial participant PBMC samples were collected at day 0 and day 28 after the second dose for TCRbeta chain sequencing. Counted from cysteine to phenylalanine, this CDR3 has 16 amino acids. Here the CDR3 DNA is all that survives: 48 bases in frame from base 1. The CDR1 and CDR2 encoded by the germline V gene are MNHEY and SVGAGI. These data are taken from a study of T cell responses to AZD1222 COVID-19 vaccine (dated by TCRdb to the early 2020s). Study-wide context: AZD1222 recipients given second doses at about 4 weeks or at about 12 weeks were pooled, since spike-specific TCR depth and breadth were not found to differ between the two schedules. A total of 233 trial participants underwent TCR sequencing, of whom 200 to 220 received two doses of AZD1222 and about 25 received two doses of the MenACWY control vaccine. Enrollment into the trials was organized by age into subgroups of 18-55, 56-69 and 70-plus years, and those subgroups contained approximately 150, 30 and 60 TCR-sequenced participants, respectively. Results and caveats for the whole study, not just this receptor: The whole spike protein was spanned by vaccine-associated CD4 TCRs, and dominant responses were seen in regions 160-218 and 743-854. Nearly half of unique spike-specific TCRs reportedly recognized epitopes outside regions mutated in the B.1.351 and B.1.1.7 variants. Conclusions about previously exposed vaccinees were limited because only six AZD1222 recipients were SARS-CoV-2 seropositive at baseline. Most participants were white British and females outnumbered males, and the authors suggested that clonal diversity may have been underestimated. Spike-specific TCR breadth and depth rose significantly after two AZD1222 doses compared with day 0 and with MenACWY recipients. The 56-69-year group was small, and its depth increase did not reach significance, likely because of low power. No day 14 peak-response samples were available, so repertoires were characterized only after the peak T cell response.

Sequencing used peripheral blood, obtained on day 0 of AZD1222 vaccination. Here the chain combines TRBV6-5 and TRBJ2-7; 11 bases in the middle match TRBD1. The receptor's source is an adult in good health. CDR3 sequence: CASSYSGTGGYGEQYF. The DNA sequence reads TGTGCCAGCAGCTACTCCGGGACAGGGGGTTATGGCGAGCAGTACTTC.